This TCR beta chain was identified in a study of Graves' ophthalmopathy and Graves' hyperthyroidism (dated by TCRdb to 2017 to 2018). Study-wide context: Peripheral blood was collected before any treatment was given, at the time of initial diagnosis. The study used signatures of the TCR beta repertoire to tell Graves' ophthalmopathy apart from Graves' hyperthyroidism and to predict which patients would progress to ophthalmopathy. In total, 135 blood samples were TCR-sequenced: around 42 ophthalmopathy, under 85 hyperthyroidism and approximately 17 hyperthyroidism-to-ophthalmopathy patients. A discovery set of 100 patients (around 45 ophthalmopathy, about 58 stable hyperthyroidism) was enrolled to explore V-J signatures distinguishing ophthalmopathy from hyperthyroidism. The independent validation cohort included around 19 hyperthyroidism patients plus 17 patients who later progressed from hyperthyroidism to ophthalmopathy. In a handful of hyperthyroidism patients, the T-cell repertoire of thyroid tissue was compared with the T-cell repertoire of blood. Once sampling was done, hyperthyroidism patients were given methimazole at a starting dose of 30 mg daily, while ophthalmopathy patients were given high-dose intravenous methylprednisolone. The 100 discovery patients were randomly split 7:3 into training and test sets. Beyond this particular receptor, the publication reports: In cross-validation, the 13-signature model distinguished ophthalmopathy from stable hyperthyroidism with nearly 90% sensitivity and about 84% specificity, and in the test set the corresponding values were approximately 80% and 75%. Sample size was not predetermined statistically, and investigators were not blinded to group allocation. In validation, the model predicted ophthalmopathy progression with 70.59% sensitivity and 72.22% specificity; around twelve predicted patients were CT-confirmed with GO in a median of approximately 6.5 months. Most of the expanded thyroid clonotypes with a frequency above 0.001 were also detected in blood, and it was suggested that the thyroid immune response may be reflected by blood repertoires.

This clonotype was counted many times. There is no known antigen for this receptor. No quality values exist for individual bases; no much larger clone is one base distant. Hyperthyroidism was defined as stable when no progression to ophthalmopathy occurred within 18 months of follow-up. Hyperthyroidism patients were newly diagnosed, were aged 18 to 65 years, and had a disease duration under 2 months. Patients were excluded if they had other autoimmune diseases, uncontrolled infections, pregnancy or lactation. Clinical symptoms, serum thyroxine, TRAb, thyroid ultrasound and orbital computed tomography were used for diagnosis. Using Ficoll-Paque density gradient centrifugation, PBMCs were isolated from 10 ml of fresh peripheral blood. Total RNA was extracted with Trizol reagent and quality-checked on an Agilent 2100 Bioanalyzer. TCR beta CDR3 regions were amplified from RNA transcripts for repertoire sequencing. A first-round RT-PCR used HTBI primers with the Qiagen OneStep RT-PCR kit, followed by a second-round multiplex PCR, size selection and purification. Libraries were sequenced on an Illumina HiSeq2000 using paired-end 100 bp reads. Processing in the source paper ran as follows. Reads were processed with SOAPnuke, discarding reads with adapters, uncalled bases, mean Phred below 15, or no exact constant-primer or identifier match. High-quality paired reads were merged with COPE v1.2.5. Clonotypes were defined as unique nucleotide sequences and were aligned to IMGT TRB V, D and J references using MiTCR v1.1. The analysis was limited to V-J combinations with a frequency above 0.0001, which together covered 99% to 99.2% of the repertoires. For each V-J combination, a TCR clonal expansion and chaos score was defined as F50 clonal expansion divided by the chaos observed in the TCRdist matrix. Welch's t-statistics and random forest were used to narrow the features down to 10 to 15 V-J combinations, which were then fed into a naive Bayes classifier. Thyroid-blood repertoire similarity was quantified with the Morisita-Horn index. TCRdb reran the public reads through fastp at Q25 and MiXCR, keeping productive beta chains. CDR3 protein duplicates are merged, each entry listing the most common genes and DNA. It is TCRdb's table, rather than the study itself, that gives the V and J calls and clone size. This sample has hundreds of thousands of distinct CDR3 sequences in its table, and around 21% of those were observed once. Of the sample, 2.5% to 3% is held by the ten largest clones.

Sequences SGHTA (CDR1) and FQGNSA (CDR2) are obtained from the germline V gene. Trimmed from V: 5 bases; trimmed from J: 2 bases; junction bases lacking a gene match: 3. Its CDR3 holds 15 amino acids, cysteine through phenylalanine. Only CDR3 DNA is held: 45 bases, read in frame from base 1. This receptor was identified in a woman aged 18-29 years with stable Graves' hyperthyroidism. Donor details come from another sample of the same person, matched by shared clones. Sequenced material: peripheral blood. The chain links TRBV7-2 with TRBJ2-7; TRBD2 matches 13 bases in the middle. The encoded CDR3 is CASSKLAGGPYEQYF. The base sequence is TGTGCCAGCAGCAAACTAGCGGGAGGGCCCTACGAGCAGTACTTC.